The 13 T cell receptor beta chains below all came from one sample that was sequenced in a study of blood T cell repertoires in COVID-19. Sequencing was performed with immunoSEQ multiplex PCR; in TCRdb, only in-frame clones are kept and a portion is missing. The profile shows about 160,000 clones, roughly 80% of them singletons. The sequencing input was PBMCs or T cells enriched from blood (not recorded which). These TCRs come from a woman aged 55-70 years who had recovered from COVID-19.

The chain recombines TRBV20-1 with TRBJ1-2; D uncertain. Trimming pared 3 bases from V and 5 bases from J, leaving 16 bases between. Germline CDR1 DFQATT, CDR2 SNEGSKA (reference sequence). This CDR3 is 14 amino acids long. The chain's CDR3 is CSASGSTSLYGYTF. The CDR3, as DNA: TGCAGTGCTAGTGGGAGTACTAGCTTATATGGCTACACCTTC.

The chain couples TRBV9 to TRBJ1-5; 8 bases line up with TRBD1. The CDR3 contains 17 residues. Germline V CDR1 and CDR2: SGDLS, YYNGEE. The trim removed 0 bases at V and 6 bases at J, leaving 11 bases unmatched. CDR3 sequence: CASSVDPLDREGQPQHF. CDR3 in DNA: TGTGCCAGCAGCGTAGACCCTCTGGACAGGGAGGGTCAGCCCCAGCATTTT.

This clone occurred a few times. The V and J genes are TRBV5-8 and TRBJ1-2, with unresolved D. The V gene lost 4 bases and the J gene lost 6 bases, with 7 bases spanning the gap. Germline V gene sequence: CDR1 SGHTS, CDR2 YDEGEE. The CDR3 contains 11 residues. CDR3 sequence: CASSLIDGYTF. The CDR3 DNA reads TGTGCCAGCAGCCTAATAGATGGCTACACCTTC.

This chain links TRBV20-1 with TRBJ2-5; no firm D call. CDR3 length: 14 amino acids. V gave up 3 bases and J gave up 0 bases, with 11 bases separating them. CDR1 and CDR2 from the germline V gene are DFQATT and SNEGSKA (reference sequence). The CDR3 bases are TGCAGTGCTAGTAAAGCCGAGTACCAAGAGACCCAGTACTTC. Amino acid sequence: CSASKAEYQETQYF.

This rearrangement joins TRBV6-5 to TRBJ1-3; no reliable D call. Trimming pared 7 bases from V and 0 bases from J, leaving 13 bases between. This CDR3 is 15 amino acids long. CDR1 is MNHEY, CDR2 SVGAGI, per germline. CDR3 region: CASKPDTFSGNTIYF. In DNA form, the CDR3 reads TGTGCCAGCAAACCAGACACCTTCTCTGGAAACACCATATATTTT.

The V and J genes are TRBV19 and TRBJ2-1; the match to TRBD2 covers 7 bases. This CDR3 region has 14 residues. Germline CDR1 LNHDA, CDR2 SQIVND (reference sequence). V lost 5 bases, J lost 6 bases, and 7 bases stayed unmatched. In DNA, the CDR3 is TGTGCCAGTAGTTGGACTAGTGCCACCAATGAGCAGTTCTTC. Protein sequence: CASSWTSATNEQFF.

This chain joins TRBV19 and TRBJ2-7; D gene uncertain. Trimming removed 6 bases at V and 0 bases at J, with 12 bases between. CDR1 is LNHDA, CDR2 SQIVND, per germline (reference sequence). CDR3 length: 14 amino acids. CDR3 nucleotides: TGTGCCAGTAGCAGTCTGGGCAGCTCCTACGAGCAGTACTTC. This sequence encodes CASSSLGSSYEQYF.

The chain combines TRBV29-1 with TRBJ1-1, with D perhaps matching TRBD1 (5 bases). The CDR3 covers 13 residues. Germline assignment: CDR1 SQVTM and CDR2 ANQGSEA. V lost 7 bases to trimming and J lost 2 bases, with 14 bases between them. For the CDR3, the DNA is TGCAGCGGGAGAGCGGGGCTTAACACTGAAGCTTTCTTT. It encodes CSGRAGLNTEAFF.

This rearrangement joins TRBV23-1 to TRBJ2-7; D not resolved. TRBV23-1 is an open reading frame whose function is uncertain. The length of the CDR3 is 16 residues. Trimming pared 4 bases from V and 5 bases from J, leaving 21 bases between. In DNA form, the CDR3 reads TGCGCCAGCAGTCCCTTGCGAGGAGCCGCCGGTCACGAGCAGTACTTC. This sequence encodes CASSPLRGAAGHEQYF.

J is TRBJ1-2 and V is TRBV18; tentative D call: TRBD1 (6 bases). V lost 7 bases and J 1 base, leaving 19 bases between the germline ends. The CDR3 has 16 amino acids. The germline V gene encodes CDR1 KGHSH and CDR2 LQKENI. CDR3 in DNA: TGTGCCAGCTATGGGGACACCAAACCGATTAACTATGGCTACACCTTC. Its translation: CASYGDTKPINYGYTF.

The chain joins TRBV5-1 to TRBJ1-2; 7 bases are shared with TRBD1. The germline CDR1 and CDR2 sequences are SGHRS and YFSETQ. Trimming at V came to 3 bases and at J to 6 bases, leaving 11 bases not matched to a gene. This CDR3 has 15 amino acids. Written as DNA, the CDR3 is TGCGCCAGCAGCTACTACCGGGACAGTCAAAATGGCTACACCTTC. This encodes CASSYYRDSQNGYTF.

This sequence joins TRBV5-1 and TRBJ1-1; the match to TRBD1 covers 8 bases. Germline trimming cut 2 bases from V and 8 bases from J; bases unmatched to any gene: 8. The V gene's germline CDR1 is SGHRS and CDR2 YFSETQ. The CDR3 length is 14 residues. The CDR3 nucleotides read TGCGCCAGCAGCTTCCAGGGGGCCTCAGGGGAAGCTTTCTTT. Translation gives CASSFQGASGEAFF. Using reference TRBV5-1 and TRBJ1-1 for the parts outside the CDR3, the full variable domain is KAGVTQTPRYLIKTRGQQVTLSCSPISGHRSVSWYQQTPGQGLQFLFEYFSETQRNKGNFPGRFSGRQFSNSRSEMNVSTLELGDSALYLCASSFQGASGEAFFGQGTRLTVV.

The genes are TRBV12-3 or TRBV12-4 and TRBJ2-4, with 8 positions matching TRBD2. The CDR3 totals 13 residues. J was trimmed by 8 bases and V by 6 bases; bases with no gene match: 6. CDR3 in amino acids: CASRGAGDHIQYF. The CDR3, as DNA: TGTGCCAGCAGGGGAGCGGGGGACCACATTCAGTACTTC.